Below, 24 T cell receptor beta chains from the same sample are listed, as sequenced in a study of blood T cell repertoires in COVID-19. Using immunoSEQ multiplex PCR, the repertoire was profiled, and TCRdb retains in-frame clones only, with some absent. The data contain 150,000 to 200,000 clones, over 90% of them singletons. Sequencing was done on a sample of peripheral blood. These TCRs come from an older woman with COVID-19, enrolled during active disease.

The V and J genes are TRBV7-6 and TRBJ2-5; 8 nucleotides match TRBD2. The CDR3 runs 15 residues. Unmatched junction bases numbered 3, after V lost 1 base and J lost 2 bases. In germline, CDR1 is SGHVS, CDR2 FNYEAQ. This chain's CDR3 is CASSLGGGLQETQYF. The CDR3 DNA reads as TGTGCCAGCAGCTTAGGCGGGGGGCTTCAAGAGACCCAGTACTTC.

The chain recombines TRBV18 with TRBJ1-1, with 9 nucleotides matching TRBD1. With V trimmed by 4 bases and J by 0 bases, 3 bases remained unmatched. The length of the CDR3 is 15 residues. Germline V gene data show CDR1 as KGHSH and CDR2 as LQKENI. The CDR3 here is CASSQQGAVNTEAFF. In DNA form, the CDR3 reads TGTGCCAGCTCACAACAGGGGGCGGTGAACACTGAAGCTTTCTTT.

The chain combines TRBV6-6 with TRBJ2-5; 8 nucleotides agree with TRBD1. Trimming at V came to 5 bases and at J to 4 bases, leaving 12 bases not matched to a gene. There are 16 residues in the CDR3. Germline-derived CDR1 and CDR2 are MNHNY and SVGAGI (reference sequence). For the CDR3, the DNA is TGTGCCAGCAGTCAGCCAAGTGGGACAGGCGGAGAGACCCAGTACTTC. It encodes CASSQPSGTGGETQYF.

The V gene is TRBV18, the J gene TRBJ1-1, with D unresolved. V was shortened by 3 bases and J by 3 bases, with 5 bases between the two germline ends. Germline CDR1 and CDR2: KGHSH and LQKENI. The CDR3 has 12 residues. CDR3 loop: CASSPRDTEAFF. The DNA of the CDR3 is TGTGCCAGCTCACCGAGGGACACTGAAGCTTTCTTT. The complete variable domain, with remaining parts taken from reference TRBV18 and TRBJ1-1, reads NAGVMQNPRHLVRRRGQEARLRCSPMKGHSHVYWYRQLPEEGLKFMVYLQKENIIDESGMPKERFSAEFPKEGPSILRIQQVVRGDSAAYFCASSPRDTEAFFGQGTRLTVV.

The genes are TRBV7-8 and TRBJ2-5, with D unclear. Germline values: CDR1 SGHVS, CDR2 FQNEAQ. The V gene lost 5 bases and the J gene lost 4 bases, with 5 bases spanning the gap. This CDR3 is built from 11 residues. CDR3 in DNA: TGTGCCAGCAGCCCTAGAGAGACCCAGTACTTC. Protein product: CASSPRETQYF.

The V and J genes are TRBV9 and TRBJ2-2; 8 nucleotides agree with TRBD1. V lost 0 bases, J lost 5 bases, and 3 bases stayed unmatched. The CDR3 contains 15 residues. Germline V gene data show CDR1 as SGDLS and CDR2 as YYNGEE. CDR3 DNA sequence: TGTGCCAGCAGCGTAGCTGGGACAGGTACCGGGGAGCTGTTTTTT. Its translation: CASSVAGTGTGELFF.

This sequence joins TRBV3-1 (or the pseudogene TRBV3-2) and TRBJ1-6; D ambiguous. V was trimmed by 1 base and J by 6 bases, leaving 10 bases between them. Germline V gene sequence: CDR1 LGHDT, CDR2 YNNKEL (reference sequence). This CDR3 is 15 amino acids long. The chain's CDR3 is CASSQGMAANSPLHF. CDR3 bases: TGTGCCAGCAGCCAAGGTATGGCGGCTAATTCACCCCTCCACTTT.

J is TRBJ2-3 and V is TRBV7-9; D may be TRBD2 (6 bases). The CDR3 is made up of 13 amino acids. V gave up 6 bases and J gave up 2 bases, with 9 bases separating them. The germline gives CDR1 SEHNR, CDR2 FQNEAQ (reference sequence). In DNA form, the CDR3 reads TGTGCCAGCAGGCGGGACCCCACAGATACGCAGTATTTT. Encoded protein: CASRRDPTDTQYF.

The V call is TRBV18, the J call TRBJ1-1, with D perhaps TRBD1 (5 bases). Germline CDR1 is KGHSH and CDR2 is LQKENI. There are 16 residues in the CDR3. The V end was cut by 3 bases, the J end by 0 bases, with 14 bases between. CDR3 loop: CASSPGWGGLNTEAFF. Here the CDR3 DNA reads TGTGCCAGCTCACCTGGGTGGGGGGGTCTGAACACTGAAGCTTTCTTT.

The chain employs TRBV9 and TRBJ1-3; tentative D call: TRBD1 (6 bases). The germline gives CDR1 SGDLS, CDR2 YYNGEE. This CDR3 contains 15 residues. V lost 4 bases and J 2 bases, leaving 13 bases between the germline ends. The CDR3 here is CASSLRGDPGNTIYF. In nucleotides, the CDR3 is TGTGCCAGCAGCCTCAGGGGAGACCCTGGAAACACCATATATTTT.

The chain couples TRBV7-2 to TRBJ1-2; 10 bases line up with TRBD1. Germline V lookup: CDR1 SGHTA, CDR2 FQGNSA. The CDR3 extends over 16 amino acids. The V gene end was trimmed by 5 bases and the J gene end by 8 bases; junction bases not matched to a gene: 14. The CDR3 region has the DNA TGTGCCAGCAGCCTAGGGGGACTGGGGACAGGGGAAGGCTACACCTTC. It translates to CASSLGGLGTGEGYTF.

The V call is TRBV5-6, the J call TRBJ1-6; D not certain. This CDR3 spans 12 amino acids. V lost 3 bases and J 15 bases, leaving 13 bases between the germline ends. Germline CDR1 is SGHDT and CDR2 is YYEEEE. Here the CDR3 reads CASSWASQDLHF. In nucleotides, the CDR3 is TGTGCCAGCAGCTGGGCCAGTCAGGACCTCCACTTT.

This chain joins TRBV6-2 or TRBV6-3 and TRBJ1-1; TRBD1 might be the D (5 bases). The CDR3 consists of 14 residues. V lost 4 bases to trimming and J lost 1 base, with 10 bases between them. CDR1 is MNHEY and CDR2 is SVGEGT in the germline V gene. The CDR3 DNA sequence: TGTGCCAGCAGTTCGGGGACTGAGAACACTGAAGCTTTCTTT. Translating it yields CASSSGTENTEAFF.

This chain joins TRBV6-2 or TRBV6-3 and TRBJ2-1; 10 bases agree with TRBD2. The CDR3 contains 16 residues. The germline gives CDR1 MNHEY, CDR2 SVGEGT. V lost 2 bases to trimming and J lost 9 bases; unmatched junction nucleotides: 10. DNA of the CDR3: TGTGCCAGCAGTTACCCCGAGCGGGGGGGCCATTCTGAGCAGTTCTTC. Its translation is CASSYPERGGHSEQFF.

The V and J genes are TRBV5-1 and TRBJ2-2; 8 bases are a match to TRBD1. The CDR3 covers 15 residues. From germline, CDR1 is SGHRS and CDR2 YFSETQ. The trim removed 6 bases at V and 2 bases at J, leaving 6 bases unmatched. The CDR3, as DNA: TGCGCCAGCATCCCGGGACAGGAAAACACCGGGGAGCTGTTTTTT. Translated, it gives CASIPGQENTGELFF.

The chain has TRBV7-2 and TRBJ2-1; D not resolved. This CDR3 is 15 amino acids long. CDR1 is SGHTA, CDR2 FQGNSA, per germline. Between the trimmed V and J ends, which lost 1 base and 9 bases, there was a span of 16 bases. CDR3 residues: CASSLDYGTLGEQFF. The CDR3 DNA is TGTGCCAGCAGCTTAGACTATGGTACGCTAGGTGAGCAGTTCTTC. The entire variable domain, with the rest obtained from reference TRBV7-2 and TRBJ2-1, is as follows: GAGVSQSPSNKVTEKGKDVELRCDPISGHTALYWYRQSLGQGLEFLIYFQGNSAPDKSGLPSDRFSAERTGGSVSTLTIQRTQQEDSAVYLCASSLDYGTLGEQFFGPGTRLTVL.

The sample holds a few counts of this clone. The chain links TRBV19 to TRBJ1-2; 7 bases line up with TRBD1. This CDR3 spans 12 amino acids. The V gene end was trimmed by 4 bases and the J gene end by 8 bases; junction bases not matched to a gene: 4. Germline CDR1 is LNHDA and CDR2 is SQIVND (reference sequence). CDR3 region: CASSKDRVGYTF. DNA of the CDR3: TGTGCCAGTAGTAAAGACAGGGTCGGCTACACCTTC.

In DNA, the CDR3 is TGTGCCACTACCCTAGCGACGGGCGGAGTGTTGGATACGCAGTATTTT. It is translated as CATTLATGGVLDTQYF. This chain links TRBV24-1 with TRBJ2-3, with TRBD2 as a possible D gene (6 bases). Germline V gene sequence: CDR1 KGHDR, CDR2 SFDVKD. V lost 10 bases, J lost 6 bases, and 25 bases lay in between. This CDR3 spans 16 amino acids.

The chain is built from TRBV15 and TRBJ2-3; TRBD2 matches at 14 bases. Losses at the gene ends were 1 base for V and 1 base for J; bases not matched to a gene: 7. CDR1 LNHNV and CDR2 YYDKDF come from the germline V gene (reference sequence). The CDR3 runs to 19 residues. Written as DNA, the CDR3 is TGTGCCACCAGCAGAGCACGACTAGCGGGGGGGCCGGGCACAGATACGCAGTATTTT. It specifies CATSRARLAGGPGTDTQYF.

The rearrangement uses TRBV21-1 and TRBJ1-5; the table calls TRBD1, which could not be checked here. TRBV21-1 is described as a pseudogene. CDR3 size: 14 residues. The DNA of the CDR3 is TGTGCCAGCAACAGAGACAGGGTACGACAGCCCCAGCATTTT. Protein sequence: CASNRDRVRQPQHF.

The genes are TRBV4-3 and TRBJ1-2; a possible D gene is TRBD1 (5 bases). Germline CDR1 reads LGHNA; CDR2 reads YSLEER. The CDR3 runs to 14 residues. V dropped 0 bases and J dropped 6 bases, with 11 bases sitting between them. Written as DNA, the CDR3 is TGCGCCAGCAGCCAAGAGGACACGGTTCATGGCTACACCTTC. Residues: CASSQEDTVHGYTF.

V and J are TRBV6-1 and TRBJ1-5, with 7 bases identical to TRBD1. V was pared by 0 bases and J by 4 bases, with 3 bases of the junction left unmatched. The CDR3 runs 15 residues. Looked up from germline, CDR1 is MNHNS and CDR2 is SASEGT. The CDR3 spells CASSEATGMNQPQHF. CDR3 DNA: TGTGCCAGCAGTGAAGCGACAGGGATGAATCAGCCCCAGCATTTT.

The rearrangement links TRBV30 to TRBJ1-1; 10 nucleotides line up with TRBD1. The CDR3 is made up of 19 amino acids. Germline assignment: CDR1 GTSNPN and CDR2 SVGIG (reference sequence). Losses at the gene ends were 0 bases for V and 0 bases for J; bases not matched to a gene: 13. The CDR3 sequence is CAWSVRGTGVPTLNTEAFF. The CDR3 nucleotides read TGTGCCTGGAGTGTAAGGGGGACAGGGGTTCCTACCCTGAACACTGAAGCTTTCTTT. Full variable domain (remainder filled in from reference TRBV30 and TRBJ1-1): SQTIHQWPATLVQPVGSPLSLECTVEGTSNPNLYWYRQAAGRGLQLLFYSVGIGQISSEVPQNLSASRPQDRQFILSSKKLLLSDSGFYLCAWSVRGTGVPTLNTEAFFGQGTRLTVV.

The chain's CDR3 is CSASSVAKAAEDEQFF. The CDR3 coding sequence is TGCAGTGCTAGTTCAGTGGCTAAGGCCGCTGAGGATGAGCAGTTCTTC. The V gene is TRBV20-1, the J gene TRBJ2-1; D not resolved. CDR1 and CDR2 (germline): DFQATT, SNEGSKA (reference sequence). V lost 3 bases, J lost 8 bases, and 23 bases lay in between. The CDR3 is 16 amino acids.